This T cell receptor (beta chain) was sequenced in a study of blood T cell repertoires in COVID-19 (TCRdb year 2020). Regarding the complete study: Samples from collaborators originated in the United States, Italy and Spain and spanned both the acute and convalescent phases of COVID-19. Samples were obtained from the ongoing ImmuneRACE study (first 160 participants) and from about 1,300 subjects provided by 6 global collaborators. Deeply sampled blood TCRbeta repertoires from subjects exposed to, actively infected with, or recovered from COVID-19 were included in the dataset. The prospective study material was composed of cDNA or gDNA derived from T cells, B-cell-depleted T cells, or PBMCs. Nearly every sample came with metadata listing a de-identified subject ID, COVID-19 status, age in years and sex. The repertoires were released in a freely available public database intended as a resource for research on the immune response to SARS-CoV-2. Where HLA class I and class II types were available, the types were taken from metadata supplied by the sample provider, not from assay-based typing.

The collaborating institutions used their own protocols to collect whole blood in K2EDTA tubes. For TCRbeta analysis, collaborators shipped samples as frozen whole blood, isolated PBMCs, or DNA extracted from either of those sample types. TCRbeta CDR3 regions were amplified from genomic DNA using the immunoSEQ Assay, a bias-controlled multiplex PCR. From the authors' description of their analysis: Nucleated cell counts per sample were estimated from amplification of reference gene primers within the assay. Sequence reads were collapsed and filtered to measure the absolute abundance of every unique TCRbeta CDR3 rearrangement. For each sample, productive Simpson clonality was calculated as the square root of Simpson's diversity index across productive rearrangements. Sourced from immuneACCESS, this table was stored by TCRdb with only in-frame sequences that have V and J called. A share of the clones is absent; for the studies checked, an unresolved V gene accounts for under half, and the remainder has no known explanation. V and J calls and clone size are as listed in that table; D and trimming were resolved from the DNA. The sample includes about 140,000 clones, with approximately 79% observed a single time. The ten largest make up over 7% of the sample.

From cysteine to phenylalanine, the CDR3 is 14 amino acids long. This entry keeps only the CDR3 DNA: 42 bases, framed from base 1. Unmatched junction bases come to 4, with V trimmed by 2 bases and J by 4 bases. Sequences SGHNT (CDR1) and YENEEA (CDR2) are obtained from the germline V gene. With regard to this clone: Its antigen specificity is not known. Within one base of it there is no much larger clone, and no base qualities were kept.

Broad study findings and their caveats: The amount of clinical and demographic metadata varied by source and participant and was provided uncurated.

Material: peripheral blood. The TCR originated in a man aged 45-60 years with active or convalescent COVID-19. The chain is encoded by TRBV11-3 joined to TRBJ2-5, with 7 bases matching TRBD2. This receptor has the CDR3 CASSLMAGVETQYF. At the DNA level, the sequence is TGTGCCAGCAGCTTAATGGCGGGAGTAGAGACCCAGTACTTC.